The 30 T cell receptor beta chains given below trace back to one sample, sequenced in a study of T cell responses to AZD1222 COVID-19 vaccine (dated by TCRdb to the early 2020s). Library preparation used the immunoSEQ multiplex PCR assay. The immuneACCESS repertoire file appears here via TCRdb, limited to in-frame rearrangements. These files lack a portion of the clones; in checked studies, under half of the deficit traces to unresolved V genes, and the cause of the others is not known. The table for this sample lists some 130,000 clones; approximately 88% of them were counted only once. About 6% of the sample comes from the top ten. Taken with the paper, the label for time point translates to: baseline before first vaccination. Here the sequenced sample was peripheral blood, taken on day 0 of AZD1222 vaccination. These receptors were collected from an adult in good health.

The chain uses TRBV5-1 and TRBJ1-2, with D unresolved. Germline assignment: CDR1 SGHRS and CDR2 YFSETQ. The ends were cut back, 5 bases at V and 10 bases at J, with 12 bases in the middle. CDR3 length: 11 residues. The CDR3, as DNA: TGCGCCAGCAGGATGAGGACGACCTACACCTTC. It yields the protein CASRMRTTYTF.

The V gene is TRBV5-1, the J gene TRBJ2-2; D call uncertain. Germline V gives CDR1 SGHRS, CDR2 YFSETQ. The CDR3 runs to 13 residues. V gave up 1 base and J gave up 6 bases, with 7 bases separating them. CDR3 sequence reads: CASSLYGSGELFF. The CDR3 region has the DNA TGCGCCAGCAGCTTGTACGGATCCGGGGAGCTGTTTTTT.

The sample holds a few counts of this clone. This rearrangement joins TRBV12-3 or TRBV12-4 to TRBJ1-2, with TRBD1 as a possible D gene (6 bases). Trimming cost V 2 bases and J 14 bases, with 15 bases left between them. The CDR3 extends over 12 amino acids. The CDR3 here is CASSLKGQGGTF. The CDR3 DNA is TGTGCCAGCAGTTTAAAGGGACAAGGAGGTACCTTC.

V and J are TRBV4-1 and TRBJ1-3; D gene unclear. Per germline, CDR1 MGHRA and CDR2 YSYEKL. V was trimmed by 8 bases and J by 0 bases, leaving 11 bases between them. The CDR3 has 14 residues. The CDR3 bases are TGCGCCAGCCAACTGACTCTCTCTGGAAACACCATATATTTT. This translates into CASQLTLSGNTIYF.

This clone has only a few counts. The V and J genes are TRBV2 and TRBJ2-5; 10 nucleotides agree with TRBD2. CDR1 is SNHLY and CDR2 is FYNNEI in the germline V gene. This CDR3 spans 15 amino acids. V trimming: 10 bases; J trimming: 3 bases; junction bases outside the gene matches: 11. The CDR3 nucleotides are TGTGCCACCCCGCGCAGCGGGGGGGCCAAAGAGACCCAGTACTTC. As protein: CATPRSGGAKETQYF.

V usage is TRBV4-3 and J usage is TRBJ2-7; 9 bases agree with TRBD2. The V segment lost 2 bases and the J segment 4 bases; nucleotides outside the gene matches: 6. The CDR3 has 15 amino acids. The germline V gene encodes CDR1 LGHNA and CDR2 YSLEER. The CDR3 reads CASSQFPSGVYEQYF. Written as DNA, the CDR3 is TGCGCCAGCAGCCAATTTCCTAGCGGGGTATACGAGCAGTACTTC.

The CDR3 DNA reads TGTGCCAGCAGCTCTCGGTTCGGGGGCTTGGTCTCTGAAGCTTTCTTT. As protein: CASSSRFGGLVSEAFF. This chain uses TRBV7-8 with TRBJ1-1, with a tentative D call TRBD1 (6 bases). Germline V gives CDR1 SGHVS, CDR2 FQNEAQ. Trimming pared 4 bases from V and 6 bases from J, leaving 21 bases between. The CDR3 loop spans 16 amino acids.

V usage is TRBV4-1 and J usage is TRBJ1-2; tentative D call: TRBD1 (5 bases). V gave up 0 bases and J gave up 4 bases, with 15 bases separating them. Germline loops: CDR1 MGHRA, CDR2 YSYEKL. This CDR3 has 16 amino acids. The CDR3 is CASSQEVSGPGYGYTF. CDR3 in DNA: TGCGCCAGCAGCCAAGAAGTTTCAGGGCCTGGCTATGGCTACACCTTC.

The genes are TRBV11-3 and TRBJ2-7; 10 bases agree with TRBD1. The CDR3 length is 13 residues. With V trimmed by 5 bases and J by 3 bases, 1 base remained unmatched. Per the germline V gene, CDR1 is SGHNT and CDR2 is YENEEA. The CDR3 protein is CASSRDRGYEQYF. The CDR3 region has the DNA TGTGCCAGCAGCCGGGACAGGGGCTACGAGCAGTACTTC.

The chain carries TRBV30 and TRBJ2-7; maybe TRBD1 (6 bases). The CDR3 loop spans 13 amino acids. Germline values: CDR1 GTSNPN, CDR2 SVGIG (reference sequence). V lost 1 base, J lost 2 bases, and 9 bases lay in between. The CDR3 DNA is TGTGCCTGGAGTGGGAAGGGGGCCTACGAGCAGTACTTC. Amino acid sequence: CAWSGKGAYEQYF.

This chain joins TRBV9 and TRBJ2-5; 7 nucleotides align to TRBD1. CDR1 SGDLS and CDR2 YYNGEE come from the germline V gene. This CDR3 region has 14 residues. V lost 2 bases to trimming and J lost 5 bases; unmatched junction nucleotides: 6. CDR3 in DNA: TGTGCCAGCAGCGTCACAGGGGCTGGGGAGACCCAGTACTTC. Encoded protein: CASSVTGAGETQYF. The full variable domain, in which reference TRBV9 and TRBJ2-5 provide the parts outside the CDR3, is DSGVTQTPKHLITATGQRVTLRCSPRSGDLSVYWYQQSLDQGLQFLIQYYNGEERAKGNILERFSAQQFPDLHSELNLSSLELGDSALYFCASSVTGAGETQYFGPGTRLLVL.

This clone has a handful of counts. The chain recombines TRBV19 with TRBJ2-1, with D maybe TRBD1 (6 bases). Germline CDR1 reads LNHDA; CDR2 reads SQIVND (reference sequence). Trimming removed 4 bases at V and 16 bases at J, with 17 bases between. The CDR3 consists of 12 residues. The CDR3 region has the DNA TGTGCCAGTAGTACCCCCCTGGGGGCCTTTTTCTTC. As protein: CASSTPLGAFFF.

V gene TRBV3-1 (or the pseudogene TRBV3-2) combines with J gene TRBJ1-2; perhaps TRBD1 as D (5 bases). V shed 3 bases and J shed 8 bases, with 16 bases lying between them. CDR3 length: 14 residues. CDR1 is LGHDT and CDR2 is YNNKEL in the germline V gene (reference sequence). CDR3 sequence: CASSQVVGTGGYTF. The DNA of the CDR3 is TGTGCCAGCAGCCAGGTAGTAGGGACGGGCGGCTACACCTTC.

The chain carries TRBV19 and TRBJ1-5; 8 nucleotides align to TRBD1. Trimming at V came to 7 bases and at J to 2 bases, leaving 7 bases not matched to a gene. CDR1 LNHDA and CDR2 SQIVND come from the germline V gene (reference sequence). This CDR3 contains 15 residues. The CDR3 protein is CASTSTTGGNQPQHF. CDR3 in DNA: TGTGCCAGTACCTCGACGACAGGGGGCAATCAGCCCCAGCATTTT.

This clone was counted a single time. V and J are TRBV2 and TRBJ1-1; D is ambiguous. The CDR3 totals 15 residues. From germline, CDR1 is SNHLY and CDR2 FYNNEI. Trimming took 7 bases from V and 4 from J, leaving 19 bases between them. The CDR3 DNA reads TGTGCCAGCACGGTGGGAGGTACCCCCAGCACTGAAGCTTTCTTT. Amino acid sequence: CASTVGGTPSTEAFF.

The chain has TRBV2 and TRBJ1-2; TRBD1 matches at 9 bases. CDR1 is SNHLY and CDR2 is FYNNEI in the germline V gene. The CDR3 spans 16 residues. J was trimmed by 4 bases and V by 6 bases; bases with no gene match: 12. The CDR3 is CASSPQRTGEFYGYTF. The CDR3 DNA is TGTGCCAGCAGCCCTCAACGGACAGGGGAGTTCTATGGCTACACCTTC. Supplemented by reference TRBV2 and TRBJ1-2, the full variable domain reads EPEVTQTPSHQVTQMGQEVILRCVPISNHLYFYWYRQILGQKVEFLVSFYNNEISEKSEIFDDQFSVERPDGSNFTLKIRSTKLEDSAMYFCASSPQRTGEFYGYTFGSGTRLTVV.

The chain is built from TRBV18 and TRBJ1-4; D is undetermined. Germline lookup yields CDR1 KGHSH and CDR2 LQKENI. The CDR3 consists of 14 residues. Trimming removed 6 bases at V and 3 bases at J, with 11 bases between. CDR3 amino acids: CASSPAGPNEKLFF. DNA for the CDR3: TGTGCCAGCTCCCCGGCGGGTCCTAATGAAAAACTGTTTTTT.

The chain uses TRBV29-1 and TRBJ1-1; D might be TRBD1 (5 bases). The CDR3 is 13 residues long. Germline values: CDR1 SQVTM, CDR2 ANQGSEA. V shed 3 bases and J shed 5 bases, with 13 bases lying between them. CDR3 sequence: CSVEAGRTTEAFF. In nucleotides, the CDR3 is TGCAGCGTTGAGGCAGGGAGGACGACTGAAGCTTTCTTT.

This chain uses TRBV30 with TRBJ2-2, with D perhaps TRBD2 (5 bases). Germline assignment: CDR1 GTSNPN and CDR2 SVGIG (reference sequence). V gave up 5 bases and J gave up 7 bases, with 20 bases separating them. The CDR3 extends over 15 amino acids. The chain's CDR3 is CAWGLGIIRGGELFF. The CDR3 DNA follows: TGTGCCTGGGGCCTGGGGATAATCCGGGGCGGGGAGCTGTTTTTT.

The rearrangement joins TRBV6-1 to TRBJ1-1; D uncertain. The CDR3 covers 14 residues. Germline V gene data show CDR1 as MNHNS and CDR2 as SASEGT. With 2 bases removed from V and 4 bases from J, the gap between germline ends came to 11 bases. CDR3 bases: TGTGCCAGCAGTGAATGGGAGGGAGTCACTGAAGCTTTCTTT. As protein: CASSEWEGVTEAFF.

The chain joins TRBV6-5 to TRBJ1-1; D is uncertain. The CDR3 runs 13 residues. The V gene lost 7 bases and the J gene lost 2 bases, with 11 bases spanning the gap. Germline CDR1 and CDR2: MNHEY and SVGAGI. CDR3 in amino acids: CASNEEINTEAFF. The CDR3 DNA sequence: TGTGCCAGCAACGAGGAGATAAACACTGAAGCTTTCTTT.

In this sample, this clone turned up once. The rearrangement joins TRBV6-5 to TRBJ1-1; D not resolved. The CDR3 consists of 13 residues. Germline CDR1 MNHEY, CDR2 SVGAGI. Between the trimmed V and J ends, which lost 7 bases and 1 base, there was a span of 10 bases. CDR3 in amino acids: CASKEAPNTEAFF. Written as DNA, the CDR3 is TGTGCCAGCAAAGAGGCCCCGAACACTGAAGCTTTCTTT.

The chain uses TRBV19 and TRBJ1-5; no reliable D call. Germline V gene data show CDR1 as LNHDA and CDR2 as SQIVND (reference sequence). The CDR3 contains 15 residues. The germline V and J ends were trimmed by 3 bases and 0 bases, with 9 bases remaining between them. CDR3 sequence (DNA): TGTGCCAGTAGTATGGTAGATGTTAGCAATCAGCCCCAGCATTTT. This codes for CASSMVDVSNQPQHF.

The table lists this clone with a count of one. This rearrangement joins TRBV27 to TRBJ1-5, with D uncertain. Germline CDR1 is MNHEY and CDR2 is SMNVEV (reference sequence). V lost 6 bases and J lost 7, with 7 bases in between. The CDR3 totals 11 residues. Written as DNA, the CDR3 is TGTGCCAGCAGGGTCGGACAGCCCCAGCATTTT. Residues: CASRVGQPQHF.

This clone was detected only once. This chain uses TRBV25-1 with TRBJ1-1, with D tentatively TRBD1 (5 bases). Germline V lookup: CDR1 MGHDK, CDR2 SYGVNS. V was pared by 5 bases and J by 5 bases, with 18 bases between. The CDR3 is 15 residues long. CDR3 region: CASSRLGRAGTEAFF. The CDR3 DNA follows: TGTGCCAGCAGTCGGTTGGGCAGGGCGGGGACTGAAGCTTTCTTT.

V gene TRBV3-1 (or the pseudogene TRBV3-2) combines with J gene TRBJ1-2; no definite D call. Germline V lookup: CDR1 LGHDT, CDR2 YNNKEL (reference sequence). The V gene lost 1 base and the J gene lost 4 bases, with 10 bases spanning the gap. This CDR3 comprises 14 residues. The CDR3 is CASSQGPSGYGYTF. CDR3 sequence (DNA): TGTGCCAGCAGCCAAGGACCCAGTGGCTATGGCTACACCTTC.

The V call is TRBV6-4, the J call TRBJ1-1; 8 nucleotides line up with TRBD1. Trimming cost V 4 bases and J 1 base; bases outside gene matches: 11. Germline CDR1 reads MRHNA; CDR2 reads SNTAGT. CDR3 length equals 17 residues. The CDR3: CASSVAPTGEKNTEAFF. CDR3 DNA: TGTGCCAGCAGTGTTGCCCCGACAGGGGAAAAGAACACTGAAGCTTTCTTT.

The chain joins TRBV7-9 to TRBJ1-1; TRBD1 might be the D (5 bases). The CDR3 loop spans 15 amino acids. The V end lost 6 bases, the J end lost 6 bases, and 20 bases lay between the germline ends. The germline V gene encodes CDR1 SEHNR and CDR2 FQNEAQ (reference sequence). The CDR3: CASRATGVGMAEAFF. The CDR3 DNA sequence: TGTGCCAGCAGAGCAACAGGCGTAGGGATGGCTGAAGCTTTCTTT.

The rearrangement joins TRBV12-5 to TRBJ2-7, with D possibly TRBD1 on 6 matching bases. Germline lookup yields CDR1 LGHNT and CDR2 FRNRAP. This CDR3 is 14 amino acids long. V lost 4 bases and J 7 bases, leaving 17 bases between the germline ends. In nucleotides, the CDR3 is TGTGCTAGTGGTTCAAAAACAGGGATGGAAGAGCAGTACTTC. Protein: CASGSKTGMEEQYF.

V gene TRBV7-2 combines with J gene TRBJ1-1; unclear D gene. This CDR3 spans 15 amino acids. V lost 4 bases, J lost 3 bases, and 15 bases lay in between. Germline V gene data show CDR1 as SGHTA and CDR2 as FQGNSA. CDR3 sequence reads: CASSSPGRGHTEAFF. CDR3 sequence (DNA): TGTGCCAGCAGCTCTCCGGGCCGCGGGCACACTGAAGCTTTCTTT.